This T cell receptor beta chain is drawn from a study of blood T cell repertoires in COVID-19. How the authors handled the data: Researchers report that nucleated cell counts were estimated from reference gene primer amplification. Measured with immunoSEQ multiplex PCR; TCRdb has only the in-frame clones, and not every one. V, J and clone size are taken as reported in that table, and D and trimming were inferred from the DNA itself. The sample yields roughly 380,000 clones, about 88% seen once. CDR1 MGHRA and CDR2 YSYEKL come from the germline V gene. Unmatched junction bases numbered 12, after V lost 6 bases and J lost 2 bases. The CDR3 is made up of 19 amino acids.

This chain links TRBV4-1 with TRBJ2-1; TRBD2 agrees at 14 bases. The sequencing sample was made of PBMCs or T cells enriched from blood (not recorded which). The TCR comes from a woman aged 25-40 years who had recovered from COVID-19. CDR3: CASSERTSGRIPPYNEQFF. CDR3 nucleotides: TGCGCCAGCAGTGAGAGGACTAGCGGGAGGATACCTCCCTACAATGAGCAGTTCTTC.